Below, 32 T cell receptor beta chains from the same sample are listed, as sequenced in a study of cytomegalovirus exposure and HLA in healthy donors. Primers: 60 Vbeta forward and 13 Jbeta reverse. Some clones are missing from TCRdb's copy, which holds only in-frame ones; the method was immunoSEQ multiplex PCR. The sample shows 50,000 to 65,000 clones, roughly 85% of them seen only once. The sample comprised PBMCs. The receptors come from a woman between 18 and 30 years old in good health and CMV-seronegative.

The chain links TRBV28 to TRBJ2-7; 8 bases match TRBD1. J gave up 1 base and V 6 bases, and 8 bases lay outside the gene matches. The germline V gene has CDR1 MDHEN and CDR2 SYDVKM. The CDR3 contains 15 residues. CDR3 bases: TGTGCCAGCAGGCGGCTCGGACAGGGTTCCTACGAGCAGTACTTC. Residues: CASRRLGQGSYEQYF. Full variable domain (missing parts from reference TRBV28 and TRBJ2-7): DVKVTQSSRYLVKRTGEKVFLECVQDMDHENMFWYRQDPGLGLRLIYFSYDVKMKEKGDIPEGYSVSREKKERFSLILESASTNQTSMYLCASRRLGQGSYEQYFGPGTRLTVT.

This clone was recorded a few times. In DNA, the CDR3 is TGTGCCAGCACCCTTAGCGGTCCAGCGGGCGAGCAGTACTTC. Translating gives CASTLSGPAGEQYF. The rearrangement links TRBV27 to TRBJ2-7; maybe TRBD2 (6 bases). CDR1 MNHEY and CDR2 SMNVEV come from the germline V gene (reference sequence). The CDR3 sequence is 14 residues long. With 7 bases removed from V and 6 bases from J, the gap between germline ends came to 19 bases.

The chain joins TRBV10-2 to TRBJ2-1, with 8 bases aligning to TRBD2. CDR1 WSHSY and CDR2 SAAADI come from the germline V gene. The CDR3 spans 16 residues. Losses at the gene ends were 3 bases for V and 4 bases for J; bases not matched to a gene: 8. CDR3: CASSDLAGKGYNEQFF. In DNA, the CDR3 is TGCGCCAGCAGTGATTTAGCGGGAAAGGGGTACAATGAGCAGTTCTTC.

V and J are TRBV10-2 and TRBJ1-2; the match to TRBD1 covers 9 bases. The germline V gene encodes CDR1 WSHSY and CDR2 SAAADI. Trimming at V came to 5 bases and at J to 4 bases, leaving 5 bases not matched to a gene. The CDR3 has 14 residues. In DNA, the CDR3 is TGCGCCAGCAGTACAGGGGGCGCGGGCTATGGCTACACCTTC. The encoded protein is CASSTGGAGYGYTF.

The chain has TRBV27 and TRBJ2-7, with 8 positions matching TRBD2. This CDR3 has 14 residues. CDR1 is MNHEY and CDR2 is SMNVEV in the germline V gene (reference sequence). J was trimmed by 2 bases and V by 6 bases; bases with no gene match: 6. The CDR3 region has the DNA TGTGCCAGCAGAATCGCCGGGAGGGCCTACGAGCAGTACTTC. Residues: CASRIAGRAYEQYF.

The CDR3 sequence is CASSTGSNTEAFF. CDR3 sequence (DNA): TGTGCCAGCAGTACAGGAAGTAACACTGAAGCTTTCTTT. The V call is TRBV2, the J call TRBJ1-1; maybe TRBD1 (5 bases). Germline CDR1 SNHLY, CDR2 FYNNEI. Trimming shortened V by 5 bases and J by 2 bases, and 9 bases separated the two germline ends. This CDR3 contains 13 residues.

The rearrangement links TRBV6-1 to TRBJ2-3; 7 nucleotides align to TRBD2. The germline V gene has CDR1 MNHNS and CDR2 SASEGT. The length of the CDR3 is 15 residues. V trimming: 6 bases; J trimming: 5 bases; junction bases outside the gene matches: 11. In nucleotides, the CDR3 is TGTGCCAGCAGGCCCTCGGGGGGAGTCGAAGATACGCAGTATTTT. Amino acids: CASRPSGGVEDTQYF.

The V call is TRBV14, the J call TRBJ1-4, with D possibly matching TRBD1 (5 bases). Germline V gene sequence: CDR1 SGHDN, CDR2 FVKESK. Trimming removed 0 bases at V and 1 base at J, with 9 bases between. The CDR3 loop spans 16 amino acids. The CDR3: CASSQDHRRTNEKLFF. The CDR3 DNA reads TGTGCCAGCAGCCAAGACCACAGGCGAACTAATGAAAAACTGTTTTTT.

V gene TRBV27 combines with J gene TRBJ2-7; D is possibly TRBD1 (6 bases). Germline CDR1 reads MNHEY; CDR2 reads SMNVEV (reference sequence). Trimming removed 5 bases from V and 7 bases from J, with 21 bases in between. CDR3 size: 15 residues. CDR3 nucleotides: TGTGCCAGCAGTCCCCCCCCCACAGGGTCAACTGAGCAGTACTTC. It is translated as CASSPPPTGSTEQYF.

CDR3 sequence (DNA): TGTGCCATTTCGGGTCCTGCCCTGTATAATTCACCCCTCCACTTT. It translates to CAISGPALYNSPLHF. The chain uses TRBV28 and TRBJ1-6, with no clear D. Germline assignment: CDR1 MDHEN and CDR2 SYDVKM. The germline V and J ends were trimmed by 10 bases and 4 bases, with 17 bases remaining between them. CDR3 size: 15 residues.

The J gene is TRBJ1-1, the V gene TRBV28; D might be TRBD1 (5 bases). Germline CDR1 is MDHEN and CDR2 is SYDVKM. V was shortened by 8 bases and J by 3 bases, with 19 bases between the two germline ends. The CDR3 has 15 residues. CDR3 region: CASGTSGKGYTEAFF. The CDR3 DNA reads TGTGCCAGCGGAACTTCAGGGAAGGGGTACACTGAAGCTTTCTTT. Combining the CDR3 with reference TRBV28 and TRBJ1-1 gives the whole variable domain DVKVTQSSRYLVKRTGEKVFLECVQDMDHENMFWYRQDPGLGLRLIYFSYDVKMKEKGDIPEGYSVSREKKERFSLILESASTNQTSMYLCASGTSGKGYTEAFFGQGTRLTVV.

The V gene is TRBV27, the J gene TRBJ2-7, with 10 nucleotides matching TRBD1. Trimming took 5 bases from V and 1 from J; bases not matched to a gene: 5. The CDR3 sequence is 15 residues long. The V gene's germline CDR1 is MNHEY and CDR2 SMNVEV (reference sequence). The CDR3 protein is CASSLGQGTSYEQYF. Here the CDR3 DNA reads TGTGCCAGCAGTCTGGGACAGGGGACTTCCTACGAGCAGTACTTC.

The chain recombines TRBV28 with TRBJ2-7; D gene uncertain. The CDR3 contains 10 residues. With 8 bases removed from V and 2 bases from J, the gap between germline ends came to 4 bases. CDR1 and CDR2 from the germline V gene are MDHEN and SYDVKM. The CDR3 coding sequence is TGTGCCAGCGGCCCCTACGAGCAGTACTTC. Protein: CASGPYEQYF.

The chain couples TRBV6-6 to TRBJ2-5; D gene unclear. There are 15 residues in the CDR3. The germline V gene has CDR1 MNHNY and CDR2 SVGAGI (reference sequence). V lost 6 bases, J lost 4 bases, and 18 bases lay in between. The CDR3 DNA reads TGTGCCAGCAGCCCCCCGGCGGATCACCCAGAGACCCAGTACTTC. Its translation: CASSPPADHPETQYF.

This clone appeared a single time. The genes are TRBV6-1 and TRBJ1-5; D gene unclear. V lost 0 bases and J lost 9, with 6 bases in between. The germline V gene encodes CDR1 MNHNS and CDR2 SASEGT. CDR3 length: 12 residues. CDR3 region: CASSEAPGPQHF. In DNA form, the CDR3 reads TGTGCCAGCAGTGAAGCGCCAGGGCCCCAGCATTTT.

As for this clone: The junction departs from the called germline gene at one end, perhaps through a read error. The chain recombines TRBV27 with TRBJ2-4; 7 nucleotides align to TRBD2. The CDR3 loop spans 16 amino acids. Per germline, CDR1 MNHEY and CDR2 SMNVEV (reference sequence). The CDR3 loop reads CASSPLGGVRKNSQYF. The DNA for the CDR3 is TGTGCCAGCAGTCCCCTTGGGGGGGTCCGGAAAAACAGTCAGTACTTC.

This clone was observed a single time. The chain employs TRBV20-1 and TRBJ2-5; 10 bases line up with TRBD1. The J call may be in error: the DNA end matches TRBJ2-7 better. From germline, CDR1 is DFQATT and CDR2 SNEGSKA (reference sequence). The CDR3 runs to 11 residues. Here the CDR3 DNA reads TGCAGCCCGGGACAGGGGAACGAGCAGTACTTC. It translates to CSPGQGNEQYF.

V usage is TRBV9 and J usage is TRBJ2-3; D is possibly TRBD2 (6 bases). V lost 0 bases, J lost 4 bases, and 15 bases lay in between. The germline V gene encodes CDR1 SGDLS and CDR2 YYNGEE. The CDR3 contains 16 residues. CDR3 sequence (DNA): TGTGCCAGCAGCGTAGGGCCTGGGGGGAATTCAGATACGCAGTATTTT. Its translation: CASSVGPGGNSDTQYF.

This chain joins TRBV11-2 and TRBJ2-1, with D possibly TRBD1 on 5 matching bases. Deletions cut 0 bases from V and 0 bases from J, with 12 bases between. Germline V gives CDR1 SGHAT, CDR2 FQNNGV. The CDR3 runs to 17 residues. The chain's CDR3 is CASSLEGWGGSYNEQFF. The CDR3 DNA reads TGTGCCAGCAGCTTAGAAGGCTGGGGCGGCTCCTACAATGAGCAGTTCTTC.

The V call is TRBV4-1, the J call TRBJ1-6; 9 bases fit TRBD1. The V gene's germline CDR1 is MGHRA and CDR2 YSYEKL. The CDR3 is made up of 19 amino acids. Trimming took 0 bases from V and 7 from J; bases not matched to a gene: 13. CDR3 region: CASSQDVTGTGKDNSPLHF. The CDR3 DNA follows: TGCGCCAGCAGCCAAGATGTGACCGGGACAGGGAAGGACAATTCACCCCTCCACTTT.

This chain joins TRBV7-9 and TRBJ2-1, with 8 positions matching TRBD2. The CDR3 sequence is 13 residues long. Looked up from germline, CDR1 is SEHNR and CDR2 is FQNEAQ (reference sequence). Trimming cost V 8 bases and J 4 bases; bases outside gene matches: 4. CDR3: CASGLAVYNEQFF. The CDR3 nucleotides are TGTGCCAGCGGACTAGCTGTGTACAATGAGCAGTTCTTC. Variable domain in full (rest from reference TRBV7-9 and TRBJ2-1): DTGVSQNPRHKITKRGQNVTFRCDPISEHNRLYWYRQTLGQGPEFLTYFQNEAQLEKSRLLSDRFSAERPKGSFSTLEIQRTEQGDSAMYLCASGLAVYNEQFFGPGTRLTVL.

V is TRBV30 and J is TRBJ1-2; 7 positions match TRBD1. Per the germline V gene, CDR1 is GTSNPN and CDR2 is SVGIG (reference sequence). V lost 0 bases to trimming and J lost 4 bases; unmatched junction nucleotides: 2. The CDR3 sequence is 13 residues long. Here the CDR3 reads CAWSVTGTYGYTF. The CDR3, as DNA: TGTGCCTGGAGTGTGACAGGGACCTATGGCTACACCTTC.

The V and J genes are TRBV5-1 and TRBJ1-5; 8 bases are shared with TRBD1. In germline, CDR1 is SGHRS, CDR2 YFSETQ. The CDR3 sequence is 15 residues long. V lost 0 bases and J lost 5; bases outside the gene matches: 4. The CDR3 protein is CASSLGQGAHQPQHF. The CDR3 DNA reads as TGCGCCAGCAGCTTGGGGCAGGGGGCACATCAGCCCCAGCATTTT.

The chain couples TRBV14 to TRBJ1-5, with 7 bases aligning to TRBD1. This CDR3 region has 15 residues. J gave up 6 bases and V 1 base, and 6 bases lay outside the gene matches. The V gene's germline CDR1 is SGHDN and CDR2 FVKESK. CDR3 in amino acids: CASSQGTGRGQPQHF. The CDR3 DNA reads TGTGCCAGCAGCCAAGGGACAGGTCGAGGTCAGCCCCAGCATTTT.

The chain recombines TRBV5-6 with TRBJ2-1, with TRBD2 matching over 11 bases. The CDR3 contains 15 residues. CDR1 is SGHDT and CDR2 is YYEEEE in the germline V gene. Trimming removed 7 bases from V and 8 bases from J; junction bases left unmatched: 11. CDR3 residues: CASDRLAGNNDEQFF. As DNA, the CDR3 is TGTGCCAGCGATCGACTAGCGGGAAATAACGATGAGCAGTTCTTC. Combining the CDR3 with reference TRBV5-6 and TRBJ2-1 gives the whole variable domain DAGVTQSPTHLIKTRGQQVTLRCSPKSGHDTVSWYQQALGQGPQFIFQYYEEEERQRGNFPDRFSGHQFPNYSSELNVNALLLGDSALYLCASDRLAGNNDEQFFGPGTRLTVL.

The CDR3 DNA follows: TGCACCAGCAGCCCCCGACCCAAAACGGAGGGGAAGAATGGCTACACCTTC. Its translation: CTSSPRPKTEGKNGYTF. The chain combines TRBV1 with TRBJ1-2. TRBV1 is designated a pseudogene. The CDR3 length is 17 residues.

The J gene is TRBJ2-3, the V gene TRBV15, with 8 bases lining up with TRBD2. This CDR3 comprises 16 residues. Germline lookup yields CDR1 LNHNV and CDR2 YYDKDF (reference sequence). Trimming removed 1 base from V and 4 bases from J; junction bases left unmatched: 7. CDR3 sequence reads: CATSRVPGGRADTQYF. The CDR3 region has the DNA TGTGCCACCAGCAGAGTCCCGGGGGGGAGGGCAGATACGCAGTATTTT. The full variable domain, completed using reference TRBV15 and TRBJ2-3, is DAMVIQNPRYQVTQFGKPVTLSCSQTLNHNVMYWYQQKSSQAPKLLFHYYDKDFNNEADTPDNFQSRRPNTSFCFLDIRSPGLGDTAMYLCATSRVPGGRADTQYFGPGTRLTVL.

J is TRBJ1-3 and V is TRBV30; 8 bases are shared with TRBD1. The CDR3 has 16 residues. J lost 0 bases, V lost 3 bases, and 7 bases had no gene match. Looked up from germline, CDR1 is GTSNPN and CDR2 is SVGIG (reference sequence). The CDR3, as DNA: TGTGCCTGGAGCCCAGGGACAGGCCGCTCTGGAAACACCATATATTTT. This encodes CAWSPGTGRSGNTIYF.

The V and J genes are TRBV6-6 and TRBJ2-7, with 7 positions matching TRBD1. The CDR3 length is 13 residues. Germline CDR1 and CDR2: MNHNY and SVGAGI (reference sequence). The ends lost 10 bases at V and 2 bases at J; junction bases unmatched: 8. The CDR3: CATYSTGTYEQYF. The CDR3 nucleotides are TGTGCCACCTACTCGACAGGGACCTACGAGCAGTACTTC.

This chain joins TRBV7-9 and TRBJ2-7, with 10 bases identical to TRBD2. This CDR3 contains 14 residues. The ends lost 5 bases at V and 3 bases at J; junction bases unmatched: 4. Germline V gene data show CDR1 as SEHNR and CDR2 as FQNEAQ (reference sequence). The CDR3 coding sequence is TGTGCCAGCAGCAAAGGACTAGCGGACTACGAGCAGTACTTC. Translating gives CASSKGLADYEQYF.

The chain couples TRBV7-7 to TRBJ2-2; 10 bases agree with TRBD2. CDR3 size: 16 residues. V gave up 1 base and J gave up 4 bases; unmatched junction bases: 3. Germline V gene data show CDR1 as SSHAT and CDR2 as FNYEAQ (reference sequence). DNA for the CDR3: TGTGCCAGCAGCTTAGAACTAGCGGGAACCACCGGGGAGCTGTTTTTT. Protein sequence: CASSLELAGTTGELFF.

This sequence joins TRBV28 and TRBJ2-7; TRBD1 agrees at 8 bases. The CDR3 is 14 amino acids. V lost 6 bases, J lost 2 bases, and 6 bases stayed unmatched. Germline lookup yields CDR1 MDHEN and CDR2 SYDVKM. The CDR3 DNA reads TGTGCCAGCAGAACCGACAGGGGCCCCTACGAGCAGTACTTC. It is translated as CASRTDRGPYEQYF.